Below are 23 T cell receptor beta chains sequenced from a single sample in a study of monozygotic twins with inflammatory bowel disease. TCRdb reprocessed the 5' RACE reads; each CDR3 protein has one entry and no DNA is given. The table lists about 110,000 distinct CDR3 sequences. Sequencing input: blood. The receptors were gathered from a human donor with ulcerative colitis or Crohn's disease, or a healthy co-twin of an affected twin (not recorded which).

The V and J genes are TRBV12-3 or TRBV12-4 and TRBJ2-7; the TCRdb D gene call, TRBD1, has no DNA to confirm it. The CDR3 has 14 amino acids. The CDR3 here is CASSTGTDSYEQYF.

This sequence joins TRBV7-2 and TRBJ2-3; without DNA, the TCRdb call of TRBD1 cannot be checked. This CDR3 comprises 15 residues. From germline, CDR1 is SGHTA and CDR2 FQGNSA. The CDR3 sequence: CASSFRTGGADTQYF.

The rearrangement links TRBV5-1 to TRBJ2-7; without DNA, the TCRdb call of TRBD1 cannot be checked. The CDR3 extends over 15 amino acids. The germline V gene encodes CDR1 SGHRS and CDR2 YFSETQ. Here the CDR3 reads CASSLGQGRFVEQYF.

This chain connects TRBV5-1 to TRBJ2-2; the D call from TCRdb, TRBD2, cannot be confirmed without DNA. The CDR3 spans 19 residues. CDR1 is SGHRS and CDR2 is YFSETQ in the germline V gene. Here the CDR3 reads CASSVRGLAGGPDTGELFF.

The chain couples TRBV5-1 to TRBJ2-5; the D gene TCRdb calls, TRBD1, cannot be checked with no DNA. Germline-derived CDR1 and CDR2 are SGHRS and YFSETQ. The CDR3 has 14 amino acids. CDR3 region: CASTLAGAQETQYF.

The chain joins TRBV12-3 or TRBV12-4 to TRBJ2-2; checking the TCRdb D call of TRBD2 is not possible without DNA. The CDR3 is 20 residues long. The CDR3 sequence is CASSSPPGLAGVANTGELFF.

This chain uses TRBV20-1 with TRBJ2-7; absent DNA, TCRdb's TRBD1 call cannot be checked. The CDR3 sequence is 15 residues long. CDR1 is DFQATT, CDR2 SNEGSKA, per germline (reference sequence). CDR3 residues: CSARTTQGAEDEQYF.

V usage is TRBV11-2 and J usage is TRBJ2-7. Germline-derived CDR1 and CDR2 are SGHAT and FQNNGV. The CDR3 is 14 amino acids. Here the CDR3 reads CASSLSTLTYEQYF. The full variable domain, its missing parts supplied by reference TRBV11-2 and TRBJ2-7, is EAGVAQSPRYKIIEKRQSVAFWCNPISGHATLYWYQQILGQGPKLLIQFQNNGVVDDSQLPKDRFSAERLKGVDSTLKIQPAKLEDSAVYLCASSLSTLTYEQYFGPGTRLTVT.

This rearrangement joins TRBV20-1 to TRBJ1-2; TCRdb designates TRBD1, a call that cannot be tested without DNA. From germline, CDR1 is DFQATT and CDR2 SNEGSKA (reference sequence). The CDR3 totals 15 residues. CDR3 sequence: CSASGQGSVNYGYTF.

This chain connects TRBV28 to TRBJ2-7; no DNA is available, so the TRBD1 call from TCRdb remains unchecked. CDR1 MDHEN and CDR2 SYDVKM come from the germline V gene. The CDR3 spans 11 residues. The CDR3 spells CARSLGVGQYF.

The chain couples TRBV15 to TRBJ1-2; the D call of TRBD1 rests on TCRdb alone, since no DNA is present to check it. Germline CDR1 LNHNV, CDR2 YYDKDF (reference sequence). The CDR3 is 14 amino acids. This CDR3 reads CATSTRTGAHGYTF.

The rearrangement uses TRBV4-2 and TRBJ1-6; lacking DNA, the TRBD1 call made by TCRdb goes unchecked. The CDR3 contains 16 residues. The germline V gene encodes CDR1 LGHNA and CDR2 YNFKEQ. This chain's CDR3 is CASSQESNTGNSPLHF.

This chain joins TRBV5-1 and TRBJ2-1; TCRdb selects TRBD1, and the lack of DNA leaves this call unchecked. This CDR3 is built from 15 residues. Per the germline V gene, CDR1 is SGHRS and CDR2 is YFSETQ. The chain's CDR3 is CASRDDPSSYNEQFF.

The V gene is TRBV24-1, the J gene TRBJ1-2. This CDR3 has 12 residues. Germline CDR1 reads KGHDR; CDR2 reads SFDVKD. The CDR3 region is CATSDQSYGYTF.

The rearrangement joins TRBV4-1 to TRBJ1-5; the D gene TCRdb calls, TRBD1, cannot be checked with no DNA. The germline CDR1 and CDR2 sequences are MGHRA and YSYEKL. CDR3 length: 15 residues. CDR3 in amino acids: CASSQGPHSNQPQHF.

The chain couples TRBV7-9 to TRBJ1-6; checking the TCRdb D call of TRBD1 is not possible without DNA. The CDR3 has 13 residues. Germline V CDR1 and CDR2: SEHNR, FQNEAQ (reference sequence). The CDR3 region is CASSFEGSSPLHF.

V usage is TRBV19 and J usage is TRBJ2-7. The CDR3 length is 14 residues. Germline CDR1 reads LNHDA; CDR2 reads SQIVND (reference sequence). The chain's CDR3 is CASSMIAGGNEQYF.

The V gene is TRBV29-1, the J gene TRBJ2-1; there is no DNA to check the TCRdb D call of TRBD2. The CDR3 contains 15 residues. Germline V gene sequence: CDR1 SQVTM, CDR2 ANQGSEA. CDR3 amino acids: CSVDTSGLSYNEQFF.

J is TRBJ1-1 and V is TRBV5-1; TCRdb proposes TRBD1, but this gene call is untestable without DNA. CDR3 length: 15 residues. CDR1 is SGHRS and CDR2 is YFSETQ in the germline V gene. CDR3 in amino acids: CASSRGQGENTEAFF. Full variable domain (outside the CDR3, taken from reference TRBV5-1 and TRBJ1-1): KAGVTQTPRYLIKTRGQQVTLSCSPISGHRSVSWYQQTPGQGLQFLFEYFSETQRNKGNFPGRFSGRQFSNSRSEMNVSTLELGDSALYLCASSRGQGENTEAFFGQGTRLTVV.

The rearrangement uses TRBV5-1 and TRBJ1-6; TCRdb proposes TRBD1, but this gene call is untestable without DNA. CDR1 SGHRS and CDR2 YFSETQ come from the germline V gene. The CDR3 is 15 amino acids. CDR3 region: CASSQQDIDNSPLHF.

The chain is built from TRBV20-1 and TRBJ1-1; as DNA is missing, the TRBD1 call by TCRdb cannot be tested. Germline-derived CDR1 and CDR2 are DFQATT and SNEGSKA (reference sequence). CDR3 length: 14 amino acids. The CDR3 reads CSAAGQGSNTEAFF.

The rearrangement uses TRBV15 and TRBJ2-1. Germline lookup yields CDR1 LNHNV and CDR2 YYDKDF (reference sequence). The CDR3 spans 12 residues. This CDR3 is CATSRGDNEQFF.

The gene calls are TRBV7-6 and TRBJ2-1; TCRdb lists TRBD2, though no DNA is available to test this call. The CDR3 is made up of 16 amino acids. The germline V gene has CDR1 SGHVS and CDR2 FNYEAQ. CDR3 sequence: CATTQLTGTSTNEQFF.